Following are 8 T cell receptor beta chains from one sample sequenced in a study of high-grade serous ovarian cancer treatment subgroups. Profiled with immunoSEQ multiplex PCR; TCRdb holds only in-frame clones, not every one. Seen here are about 36,000 clones, 70% to 80% observed once, and the top ten hold roughly 3%. Tumor samples were taken before definitive surgery or chemotherapy. Input material: tumor tissue. The receptors were gathered from a human donor with high-grade serous ovarian cancer.

CDR3 in DNA: TGCGCCAGCTTACCTGGGACTAGCGATGGCCAGACCCAGTACTTC. It encodes CASLPGTSDGQTQYF. The V and J genes are TRBV5-1 and TRBJ2-5, with TRBD2 matching over 10 bases. Germline CDR1 SGHRS, CDR2 YFSETQ. This CDR3 has 15 residues. V dropped 7 bases and J dropped 6; count of bases not matched to a gene: 12. The whole variable domain, filled in from reference TRBV5-1 and TRBJ2-5, reads KAGVTQTPRYLIKTRGQQVTLSCSPISGHRSVSWYQQTPGQGLQFLFEYFSETQRNKGNFPGRFSGRQFSNSRSEMNVSTLELGDSALYLCASLPGTSDGQTQYFGPGTRLLVL.

This clone has just a few counts. The V gene is TRBV30, the J gene TRBJ1-4, with 9 bases aligning to TRBD1. V lost 5 bases and J lost 8; bases outside the gene matches: 9. Per the germline V gene, CDR1 is GTSNPN and CDR2 is SVGIG (reference sequence). The CDR3 consists of 14 residues. DNA of the CDR3: TGTGCCTGGGAACAGGGGGCCCTGGGGGAAAAACTGTTTTTT. This encodes CAWEQGALGEKLFF.

This clone came up once. The chain couples TRBV19 to TRBJ2-1, with a weak D call TRBD1 (6 bases). The CDR3 contains 15 residues. The germline V and J ends were trimmed by 7 bases and 4 bases, with 17 bases remaining between them. Germline assignment: CDR1 LNHDA and CDR2 SQIVND (reference sequence). The CDR3 DNA is TGTGCCAGTAAGGGGGAGTGGGGGAGATACAATGAGCAGTTCTTC. Translating gives CASKGEWGRYNEQFF.

The chain links TRBV4-3 to TRBJ2-2; 7 bases fit TRBD2. V gave up 0 bases and J gave up 3 bases; unmatched junction bases: 10. From germline, CDR1 is LGHNA and CDR2 YSLEER. The CDR3 totals 18 residues. CDR3 protein: CASSQERVGREDTGELFF. CDR3 bases: TGCGCCAGCAGCCAAGAAAGGGTGGGTCGGGAGGACACCGGGGAGCTGTTTTTT.

This clone has only a few counts. The chain combines TRBV7-9 with TRBJ2-5; D not certain. CDR1 SEHNR and CDR2 FQNEAQ come from the germline V gene (reference sequence). Trimming shortened V by 3 bases and J by 5 bases, and 16 bases separated the two germline ends. This CDR3 region has 15 residues. CDR3 in amino acids: CASSFWANSAETQYF. In DNA, the CDR3 is TGTGCCAGCAGCTTTTGGGCCAATTCCGCGGAGACCCAGTACTTC. Supplemented by reference TRBV7-9 and TRBJ2-5, the full variable domain reads DTGVSQNPRHKITKRGQNVTFRCDPISEHNRLYWYRQTLGQGPEFLTYFQNEAQLEKSRLLSDRFSAERPKGSFSTLEIQRTEQGDSAMYLCASSFWANSAETQYFGPGTRLLVL.

The gene calls are TRBV19 and TRBJ2-2; perhaps TRBD2 as D (5 bases). This CDR3 comprises 14 residues. V was trimmed by 4 bases and J by 0 bases, leaving 6 bases between them. From germline, CDR1 is LNHDA and CDR2 SQIVND (reference sequence). The CDR3 region is CASSTGANTGELFF. CDR3 bases: TGTGCCAGTAGTACCGGGGCGAACACCGGGGAGCTGTTTTTT.

This chain links TRBV5-1 with TRBJ2-1; 16 bases are shared with TRBD2. CDR3 length: 17 residues. Unmatched junction bases numbered 14, after V lost 2 bases and J lost 15 bases. Germline V lookup: CDR1 SGHRS, CDR2 YFSETQ. The CDR3: CASSFVTGTSGRGVLFF. The CDR3, as DNA: TGCGCCAGCAGCTTTGTAACCGGGACTAGCGGGAGGGGGGTTCTGTTCTTC.

The V call is TRBV7-9, the J call TRBJ2-7; the D is unclear. Deletions cut 0 bases from V and 2 bases from J, with 5 bases between. The CDR3 loop spans 13 amino acids. Germline V gene data show CDR1 as SEHNR and CDR2 as FQNEAQ (reference sequence). The CDR3 loop reads CASSLAPAYEQYF. The CDR3 DNA sequence: TGTGCCAGCAGCTTAGCCCCAGCCTACGAGCAGTACTTC. The variable domain in full, with the rest retrieved from reference TRBV7-9 and TRBJ2-7, is DTGVSQNPRHKITKRGQNVTFRCDPISEHNRLYWYRQTLGQGPEFLTYFQNEAQLEKSRLLSDRFSAERPKGSFSTLEIQRTEQGDSAMYLCASSLAPAYEQYFGPGTRLTVT.